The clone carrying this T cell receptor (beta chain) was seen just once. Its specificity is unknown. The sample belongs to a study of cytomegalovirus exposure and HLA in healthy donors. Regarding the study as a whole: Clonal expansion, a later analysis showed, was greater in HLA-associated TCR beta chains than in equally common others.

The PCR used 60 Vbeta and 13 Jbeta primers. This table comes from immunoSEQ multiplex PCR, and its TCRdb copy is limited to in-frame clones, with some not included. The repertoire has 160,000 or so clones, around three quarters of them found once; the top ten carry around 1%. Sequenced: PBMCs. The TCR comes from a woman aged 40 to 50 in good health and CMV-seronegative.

Here the CDR3 reads CASSQDGSGGPTDTQYF. CDR3 nucleotide sequence: TGCGCCAGCAGCCAGGATGGCTCTGGAGGGCCCACAGATACGCAGTATTTT. The chain recombines TRBV4-1 with TRBJ2-3; D is possibly TRBD2 (6 bases). Trimming cost V 3 bases and J 2 bases, with 18 bases left between them. Germline CDR1 and CDR2: MGHRA and YSYEKL. This CDR3 has 17 residues.